This T cell receptor (beta chain) comes out of a study of shared T cell receptors in the human thymus. Trimming removed 0 bases from V and 3 bases from J, with 13 bases in between. Germline assignment: CDR1 SGHNT and CDR2 YYREEE (reference sequence). The CDR3 consists of 16 residues. The repertoire was sequenced with immunoSEQ multiplex PCR; TCRdb's copy has only in-frame clones and lacks some. This repertoire shows about 540,000 clones, 70% to 80% found once; its top ten account for approximately 0.013%. These data were also reused for a study on human thymus T cells. From that second work: During corrective heart surgery, resections were taken, and the thymus tissue came from them.

The TCR originated in a boy younger than two with a congenital heart defect. Sequencing was performed on thymocytes. The chain recombines TRBV5-4 with TRBJ2-1; perhaps TRBD1 as D (5 bases). DNA of the CDR3: TGTGCCAGCAGCTTGGCGAATGGGGCATTCTACAATGAGCAGTTCTTC. It yields the protein CASSLANGAFYNEQFF.